This T cell receptor beta chain derives from a study of early T cells in non-severe SARS-CoV-2 infection. Study-level information: The input, bulk RNA from unsorted whole blood, was sequenced, and chains were unpaired.

This clonotype was detected a few times. TCRdb fed the 5' RACE reads into MiXCR, producing one record per CDR3 protein. The repertoire consists of tens of thousands of distinct CDR3 sequences, with about 5.6% occurring once and the leading ten covering roughly 4.8%. Germline values: CDR1 SGHVS, CDR2 FQNEAQ. This CDR3 has 18 residues. V lost 1 base and J lost 0, with 18 bases in between. Sequenced: whole blood. The chain is built from TRBV7-8 and TRBJ1-1; D gene ambiguous. The TCR originated in an adult who was a healthcare worker with PCR-confirmed SARS-CoV-2 infection or an uninfected control (not recorded which). This CDR3 is CASSLGPVLSSLNTEAFF. CDR3 nucleotide sequence: TGTGCCAGCAGCTTAGGTCCCGTCTTAAGTTCATTGAACACTGAAGCTTTCTTT.